This passage covers 7 T cell receptor beta chains from one sample sequenced in a study of blood T cell repertoires in COVID-19. Assay used: immunoSEQ multiplex PCR; TCRdb lists only in-frame clones, some missing. The data contain about 15,000 clones, 80% to 90% of them singletons. Sequenced sample: peripheral blood. Receptor source: a human donor in a cohort sampled during active COVID-19.

This chain uses TRBV27 with TRBJ2-7; 7 bases are shared with TRBD2. The CDR3 contains 17 residues. Germline V CDR1 and CDR2: MNHEY, SMNVEV (reference sequence). V gave up 7 bases and J gave up 5 bases; unmatched junction bases: 20. The chain's CDR3 is CASNSLTLAGEKDEQYF. CDR3 nucleotide sequence: TGTGCCAGCAATTCACTGACCCTCGCGGGGGAAAAAGACGAGCAGTACTTC.

The chain combines TRBV6-5 with TRBJ2-2; D might be TRBD2 (6 bases). The CDR3 runs 15 residues. From germline, CDR1 is MNHEY and CDR2 SVGAGI. V was cut by 1 base and J by 7 bases, with 13 bases left in between. The chain's CDR3 is CASSYYRELDGELFF. In DNA form, the CDR3 reads TGTGCCAGCAGTTACTATCGGGAGTTAGACGGGGAGCTGTTTTTT.

The chain has TRBV6-5 and TRBJ1-6, with D tentatively TRBD1 (5 bases). This CDR3 is built from 13 residues. V shed 8 bases and J shed 8 bases, with 13 bases lying between them. Looked up from germline, CDR1 is MNHEY and CDR2 is SVGAGI. CDR3 sequence (DNA): TGTGCCAGCGCCCAAAAGGGGTATTCACCCCTCCACTTT. Translated, it gives CASAQKGYSPLHF.

This chain joins TRBV6-9 and TRBJ2-2, with 11 bases aligning to TRBD2. The germline CDR1 and CDR2 sequences are MNHGY and SVAAGI. The CDR3 is 19 residues long. The trim removed 7 bases at V and 2 bases at J, leaving 15 bases unmatched. Here the CDR3 DNA reads TGTGCCAGCATTGAACGGCCGACTAGCGGGATGGTAAACACCGGGGAGCTGTTTTTT. Residues: CASIERPTSGMVNTGELFF.

The chain is built from TRBV24-1 and TRBJ1-2, with D perhaps matching TRBD1 (6 bases). The CDR3 is 17 amino acids. The germline gives CDR1 KGHDR, CDR2 SFDVKD. V lost 4 bases, J lost 3 bases, and 20 bases lay in between. The DNA of the CDR3 is TGTGCCACCAGTGACCCGACAACGGACAGAGGACACTATGGCTACACCTTC. Translation gives CATSDPTTDRGHYGYTF.

The sample holds a few counts of this clone. At one end the junction does not follow the germline gene, possibly because of a read error. The V gene is TRBV11-2, the J gene TRBJ2-7; TRBD2 aligns across 15 bases. CDR1 and CDR2 from the germline V gene are SGHAT and FQNNGV. The CDR3 spans 17 residues. The CDR3 reads CASSLDGTSGRLYEQYF. Written as DNA, the CDR3 is TGTGCCAGCAGCCTAGACGGGACTAGCGGGAGGCTCTACGAGCAGTACTTC.

This chain links TRBV7-9 with TRBJ2-7, with TRBD1 matching over 7 bases. V lost 1 base and J lost 11; bases outside the gene matches: 5. Per germline, CDR1 SEHNR and CDR2 FQNEAQ (reference sequence). The CDR3 is 12 amino acids. Here the CDR3 reads CASSLGFGTEYF. CDR3 bases: TGTGCCAGCAGCTTAGGCTTCGGGACAGAGTACTTC. The full variable domain, completed using reference TRBV7-9 and TRBJ2-7, is DTGVSQNPRHKITKRGQNVTFRCDPISEHNRLYWYRQTLGQGPEFLTYFQNEAQLEKSRLLSDRFSAERPKGSFSTLEIQRTEQGDSAMYLCASSLGFGTEYFGPGTRLTVT.